This TCR beta chain derives from a study of CD8+CD57+ T cells in acquired aplastic anemia. On the study more broadly: The sorted CD4+ and CD8+ cells yielded an average approximately 3.3 ug of DNA.

Template material for TCR beta VDJ and CDR3 profiling consisted of genomic DNA. TCRdb reprocessed the reads with MiXCR, giving one entry per CDR3 protein. Seen here are about 200,000 distinct CDR3 sequences, roughly 35% observed once, and the top ten hold 1% to 1.3%. This CDR3 is built from 14 residues. V lost 6 bases to trimming and J lost 12 bases; unmatched junction nucleotides: 13. CDR1 LNHDA and CDR2 SQIVND come from the germline V gene (reference sequence). Study-wide results and caveats: Patients and controls had CD8+ Simpson's diversity values that were not significantly distinct.

This clonotype came up many times. Its cognate antigen is unknown. The rearrangement joins TRBV19 to TRBJ1-4; 7 bases map to TRBD1. The TCR sequence derives from a human donor in good health, serving as a control. The specimen was sorted CD4+, CD8+, or CD8+CD57+ T cells (not recorded which) from PBMCs. In nucleotides, the CDR3 is TGTGCCAGTAGGGGAAGACAGGGCCCGGGGGAACTGTTTTTT. Encoded protein: CASRGRQGPGELFF. Complete variable domain (other parts from reference TRBV19 and TRBJ1-4): DGGITQSPKYLFRKEGQNVTLSCEQNLNHDAMYWYRQDPGQGLRLIYYSQIVNDFQKGDIAEGYSVSREKKESFPLTVTSAQKNPTAFYLCASRGRQGPGELFFGSGTQLSVL.